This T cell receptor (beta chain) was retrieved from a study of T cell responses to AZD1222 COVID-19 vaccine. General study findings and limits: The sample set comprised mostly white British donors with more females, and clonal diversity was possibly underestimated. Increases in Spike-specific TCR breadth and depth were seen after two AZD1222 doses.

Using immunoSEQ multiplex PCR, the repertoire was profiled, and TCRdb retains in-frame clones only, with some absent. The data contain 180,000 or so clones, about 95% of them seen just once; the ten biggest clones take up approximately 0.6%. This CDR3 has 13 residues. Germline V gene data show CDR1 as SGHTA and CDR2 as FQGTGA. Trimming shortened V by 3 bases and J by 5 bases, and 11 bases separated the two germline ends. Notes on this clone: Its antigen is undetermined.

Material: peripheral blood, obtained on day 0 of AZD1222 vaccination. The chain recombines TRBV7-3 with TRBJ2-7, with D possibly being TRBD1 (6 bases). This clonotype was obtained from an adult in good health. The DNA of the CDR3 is TGTGCCAGCAGCTTCCGACAGGCCCACGAGCAGTACTTC. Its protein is CASSFRQAHEQYF. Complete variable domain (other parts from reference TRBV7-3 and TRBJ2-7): GAGVSQTPSNKVTEKGKYVELRCDPISGHTALYWYRQSLGQGPEFLIYFQGTGAADDSGLPNDRFFAVRPEGSVSTLKIQRTERGDSAVYLCASSFRQAHEQYFGPGTRLTVT.